The source of this T cell receptor (beta chain) is a study of CD8 T cells in Susac syndrome. Overall study context: When their blood was taken, the Susac syndrome patients had either not yet had any therapy, were taking corticosteroids, or were taking intravenous immunoglobulin alone.

Note on this clonotype: Its antigen is currently unknown.

The TEMRA cells underwent FACS enrichment, while the CD8+ and CD4+ T cells underwent negative isolation. When the RNA was reverse transcribed, random hexamers were used with an input of roughly 0.45 to 1 ug. Amplification of TCR beta CDR3 used immunoSEQ multiplex PCR across 54 Vbeta and 13 Jbeta. In TCRdb, the immunoSEQ multiplex PCR reads were re-called with MiXCR into one record per CDR3 protein. The table shows about 130,000 distinct CDR3 sequences, with around 94% occurring only once. Overall study results and limits: Susac-specific public clones found in total CD8+ repertoires numbered some 17, and those in CD8+ TEMRA repertoires numbered several.

V shed 3 bases and J 7 bases; nucleotides not matched to a gene: 12. Looked up from germline, CDR1 is DFQATT and CDR2 is SNEGSKA (reference sequence). The CDR3 is 15 residues long. The sequenced sample was CD8+ T cells from PBMCs. This sequence originates from a human donor with Susac syndrome. The chain is built from TRBV20-1 and TRBJ1-5; 7 nucleotides line up with TRBD1. In DNA form, the CDR3 reads TGCAGTGCTAGTGAAACAGGGGTGGGTGGACAGCCCCAGCATTTT. Translation gives CSASETGVGGQPQHF.